This entry features one T cell receptor beta chain sequence. Its target is not known. Based on CD45RO/CCR7/CD25/CD127/CD95/CD27, CD4+ regulatory, stem cell-like memory, naive and central memory cells were sorted. This sample was included in a study of beta chain features in type 1 diabetes. The isolated RNA, all of it, was reverse transcribed, so expressed TCRB transcripts were what got sequenced. TCRdb's table, derived via immunoSEQ multiplex PCR, lists solely in-frame clones and lacks some. The data hold about 240,000 clones, with over 11% observed a single time. General study findings and limits: Cells carrying high TCR expression could end up over-represented when cDNA is sequenced. Shorter TCRB CDR3s, moderately but significantly so, marked every one of the four CD4+ subsets in Type 1 diabetes patients.

This CDR3 is built from 12 residues. V was pared by 1 base and J by 4 bases, with 4 bases between. Germline CDR1 reads MGHDK; CDR2 reads SYGVNS. The chain recombines TRBV25-1 with TRBJ1-2; D ambiguous. The receptor was derived from a man aged 25-45 years with type 1 diabetes. The sequenced sample was naive CD4+ T cells from blood. The CDR3 region is CASSESGYGYTF. The CDR3 DNA reads TGTGCCAGCAGTGAATCCGGCTATGGCTACACCTTC.